These T cell receptor beta chains were read from a single sample in a study of CD8 T cells in Susac syndrome. Via MiXCR, TCRdb re-called the immunoSEQ multiplex PCR reads, giving one row per CDR3 protein. The sample carries around 300,000 distinct CDR3 sequences, just over 90% recorded once. The sample was CD4+ T cells from PBMCs. The receptors originated from a human donor with multiple sclerosis. Both conserved end residues are part of each CDR3. A D gene is named only where the DNA matches it firmly. The size of a clone is reported for some rows only, either as once, few or many, or as a class for expanded clones.

clone_size: .
d_call: .
v_call: TRBV11-3
j_call: TRBJ2-1
cdr3_aa: CASAGSRGNEQFF
cdr3_nt: TGTGCCAGCGCCGGATCGCGAGGGAATGAGCAGTTCTTC

clone_size: .
d_call: .
v_call: TRBV20-1
j_call: TRBJ2-7
cdr3_aa: CSASPARTYEQYF
cdr3_nt: TGCAGTGCTAGTCCCGCTAGAACCTACGAGCAGTACTTC

clone_size: .
d_call: TRBD2
v_call: TRBV12-3/TRBV12-4
j_call: TRBJ2-3
cdr3_aa: CASSLGTSGSWVGTDTQYF
cdr3_nt: TGTGCCAGCAGCCTCGGGACTAGCGGGAGTTGGGTTGGCACAGATACGCAGTATTTT

clone_size: .
d_call: TRBD2
v_call: TRBV12-3/TRBV12-4
j_call: TRBJ2-7
cdr3_aa: CASSPRLAGAYEQYF
cdr3_nt: TGTGCCAGCAGTCCACGACTAGCGGGGGCCTACGAGCAGTACTTC

clone_size: once
d_call: .
v_call: TRBV6-1
j_call: TRBJ1-5
cdr3_aa: CASSGDGLIPQHF
cdr3_nt: TGTGCCAGCAGTGGTGACGGACTGATTCCCCAGCATTTT

clone_size: .
d_call: .
v_call: TRBV29-1
j_call: TRBJ1-1
cdr3_aa: CSVETWTRGDAGGAFF
cdr3_nt: TGCAGCGTTGAAACATGGACAAGGGGTGACGCTGGTGGAGCTTTCTTT

clone_size: few
d_call: .
v_call: TRBV29-1
j_call: TRBJ2-1
cdr3_aa: CSVDNYNEQFF
cdr3_nt: TGCAGCGTTGATAACTACAATGAGCAGTTCTTC

clone_size: .
d_call: TRBD2
v_call: TRBV6-4
j_call: TRBJ2-3
cdr3_aa: CASSAVAGRSTDTQYF
cdr3_nt: TGTGCCAGCAGTGCCGTAGCGGGGCGAAGCACAGATACGCAGTATTTT

clone_size: .
d_call: .
v_call: TRBV20-1
j_call: TRBJ1-1
cdr3_aa: CSARSLRFEAFF
cdr3_nt: TGCAGTGCTAGAAGTTTGCGGTTTGAAGCTTTCTTT

clone_size: .
d_call: .
v_call: TRBV19
j_call: TRBJ2-2
cdr3_aa: CASNPPGDGNTGELFF
cdr3_nt: TGTGCCAGTAATCCCCCGGGGGACGGTAACACCGGGGAGCTGTTTTTT

clone_size: .
d_call: TRBD1
v_call: TRBV20-1
j_call: TRBJ2-1
cdr3_aa: CSAAPGTAGDEQFF
cdr3_nt: TGCAGTGCTGCTCCCGGGACAGCCGGAGATGAGCAGTTCTTC

clone_size: .
d_call: .
v_call: TRBV10-2
j_call: TRBJ2-1
cdr3_aa: CASSGDLNIEQFF
cdr3_nt: TGCGCCAGCAGTGGGGATCTGAACATTGAGCAGTTCTTC

clone_size: .
d_call: .
v_call: TRBV20-1
j_call: TRBJ2-4
cdr3_aa: CSARIQWQSAKNIQYF
cdr3_nt: TGCAGTGCTAGAATACAGTGGCAATCAGCCAAAAACATTCAGTACTTC

clone_size: .
d_call: .
v_call: TRBV7-2
j_call: TRBJ1-3
cdr3_aa: CASSPLLRRSGNTIYF
cdr3_nt: TGTGCCAGCAGCCCCCTACTGAGGAGGTCTGGAAACACCATATATTTT

clone_size: once
d_call: .
v_call: TRBV7-8
j_call: TRBJ2-5
cdr3_aa: CASSLEREKETQYF
cdr3_nt: TGTGCCAGCAGCTTAGAACGGGAGAAAGAGACCCAGTACTTC

clone_size: .
d_call: .
v_call: TRBV25-1
j_call: TRBJ2-7
cdr3_aa: CASSDGGNAYEQYF
cdr3_nt: TGTGCCAGCAGTGATGGCGGGAACGCATACGAGCAGTACTTC

clone_size: .
d_call: .
v_call: TRBV7-3
j_call: TRBJ2-7
cdr3_aa: CASSPHPTGIYEQYF
cdr3_nt: TGTGCCAGCAGCCCGCATCCCACAGGGATCTACGAGCAGTACTTC

clone_size: .
d_call: .
v_call: TRBV20-1
j_call: TRBJ2-7
cdr3_aa: CSANPRDGFNYEQYF
cdr3_nt: TGCAGTGCTAACCCAAGGGACGGCTTTAACTACGAGCAGTACTTC

clone_size: .
d_call: .
v_call: TRBV12-3/TRBV12-4
j_call: TRBJ2-3
cdr3_aa: CASSSLGPDTQYF
cdr3_nt: TGTGCCAGCAGTTCCCTAGGGCCAGATACGCAGTATTTT

clone_size: .
d_call: .
v_call: TRBV5-6
j_call: TRBJ1-1
cdr3_aa: CASSPRKIPPNTEAFF
cdr3_nt: TGTGCCAGCAGCCCTCGCAAAATTCCACCGAACACTGAAGCTTTCTTT

clone_size: once
d_call: .
v_call: TRBV25-1
j_call: TRBJ2-3
cdr3_aa: CASSERGPGGYVVDTQYF
cdr3_nt: TGTGCCAGCAGTGAAAGGGGCCCTGGCGGCTATGTGGTGGATACGCAGTATTTT

clone_size: .
d_call: .
v_call: TRBV7-2
j_call: TRBJ1-1
cdr3_aa: CASSLRPVGVKAFF
cdr3_nt: TGTGCCAGCAGCTTACGGCCTGTAGGTGTGAAGGCTTTCTTT

clone_size: .
d_call: .
v_call: TRBV19
j_call: TRBJ2-1
cdr3_aa: CAREGSSYNEQFF
cdr3_nt: TGTGCCAGAGAGGGGAGCTCCTACAATGAGCAGTTCTTC

clone_size: .
d_call: TRBD2
v_call: TRBV7-2
j_call: TRBJ2-5
cdr3_aa: CASSYSGRRETQYF
cdr3_nt: TGTGCCAGCAGCTATAGCGGGAGGCGAGAGACCCAGTACTTC

clone_size: .
d_call: TRBD1
v_call: TRBV5-1
j_call: TRBJ2-1
cdr3_aa: CASSLALDRSGYNEQFF
cdr3_nt: TGCGCCAGCAGCTTGGCCTTGGACAGGTCCGGATACAATGAGCAGTTCTTC

clone_size: once
d_call: TRBD1
v_call: TRBV29-1
j_call: TRBJ2-5
cdr3_aa: CSVEDRTGVFQETQYF
cdr3_nt: TGCAGCGTTGAAGATCGGACAGGGGTATTCCAAGAGACCCAGTACTTC

clone_size: .
d_call: TRBD2
v_call: TRBV19
j_call: TRBJ2-1
cdr3_aa: CASSKRGGNNEQFF
cdr3_nt: TGTGCCAGTAGTAAGCGGGGAGGAAACAATGAGCAGTTCTTC

clone_size: .
d_call: .
v_call: TRBV30
j_call: TRBJ1-4
cdr3_aa: CAWSVALVEKLFF
cdr3_nt: TGTGCCTGGAGTGTCGCGTTGGTTGAAAAACTGTTTTTT

clone_size: .
d_call: TRBD2
v_call: TRBV4-3
j_call: TRBJ2-2
cdr3_aa: CASSQDQLSGGTAGELFF
cdr3_nt: TGCGCCAGCAGCCAAGATCAACTTAGCGGGGGGACCGCCGGGGAGCTGTTTTTT

clone_size: .
d_call: .
v_call: TRBV30
j_call: TRBJ2-5
cdr3_aa: CAWGFTQETQYF
cdr3_nt: TGTGCCTGGGGTTTTACTCAAGAGACCCAGTACTTC

clone_size: .
d_call: TRBD2
v_call: TRBV7-6
j_call: TRBJ2-7
cdr3_aa: CASTQKPGGPGEQYF
cdr3_nt: TGTGCCAGCACCCAAAAGCCGGGGGGGCCGGGCGAGCAGTACTTC

clone_size: .
d_call: .
v_call: TRBV5-4
j_call: TRBJ2-7
cdr3_aa: CASSLQGPTLYEQYF
cdr3_nt: TGTGCCAGCAGCTTGCAAGGACCGACCCTCTACGAGCAGTACTTC

clone_size: .
d_call: TRBD2
v_call: TRBV29-1
j_call: TRBJ2-7
cdr3_aa: CSVGLAGGSYEQYF
cdr3_nt: TGCAGCGTTGGACTAGCGGGAGGGTCGTACGAGCAGTACTTC

clone_size: once
d_call: TRBD2
v_call: TRBV5-1
j_call: TRBJ2-1
cdr3_aa: CASSTDLAGEGNEQFF
cdr3_nt: TGCGCCAGCAGCACAGACCTAGCGGGAGAGGGCAATGAGCAGTTCTTC

clone_size: .
d_call: .
v_call: TRBV12-3/TRBV12-4
j_call: TRBJ2-2
cdr3_aa: CASSSTNTGELFF
cdr3_nt: TGTGCCAGCAGTTCTACGAACACCGGGGAGCTGTTTTTT

clone_size: .
d_call: .
v_call: TRBV12-3/TRBV12-4
j_call: TRBJ2-1
cdr3_aa: CASRPTVNEQFF
cdr3_nt: TGTGCCAGCCGACCGACAGTTAATGAGCAGTTCTTC

clone_size: .
d_call: .
v_call: TRBV6-1
j_call: TRBJ2-5
cdr3_aa: CASQGSLETQYF
cdr3_nt: TGTGCCTCCCAGGGGTCTCTGGAGACCCAGTACTTC

clone_size: .
d_call: .
v_call: TRBV6-5
j_call: TRBJ1-1
cdr3_aa: CASSYSTHTEAFF
cdr3_nt: TGTGCCAGCAGTTACTCAACCCACACTGAAGCTTTCTTT

clone_size: .
d_call: .
v_call: TRBV12-3/TRBV12-4
j_call: TRBJ2-2
cdr3_aa: CASSPDPYTGELFF
cdr3_nt: TGTGCCAGCAGCCCCGACCCTTACACCGGGGAGCTGTTTTTT

clone_size: .
d_call: .
v_call: TRBV18
j_call: TRBJ1-2
cdr3_aa: CASSPFGGTNYGYTF
cdr3_nt: TGTGCCAGCTCACCATTTGGGGGTACTAACTATGGCTACACCTTC

clone_size: .
d_call: TRBD1
v_call: TRBV19
j_call: TRBJ1-1
cdr3_aa: CAIADRDTEAFF
cdr3_nt: TGTGCCATCGCTGACAGGGACACTGAAGCTTTCTTT

clone_size: few
d_call: TRBD1
v_call: TRBV30
j_call: TRBJ1-1
cdr3_aa: CAGVNRGMAFF
cdr3_nt: TGTGCCGGGGTTAACAGGGGAATGGCTTTCTTT

clone_size: once
d_call: TRBD2
v_call: TRBV30
j_call: TRBJ2-1
cdr3_aa: CAWGGGGSYNEQFF
cdr3_nt: TGTGCCTGGGGTGGGGGGGGCTCCTACAATGAGCAGTTCTTC

clone_size: .
d_call: TRBD1
v_call: TRBV7-9
j_call: TRBJ1-2
cdr3_aa: CASSNGQDTPYTF
cdr3_nt: TGTGCCAGCAGCAATGGACAGGATACTCCCTACACCTTC

clone_size: .
d_call: .
v_call: TRBV12-3/TRBV12-4
j_call: TRBJ2-1
cdr3_aa: CASSFRGLNGEQFF
cdr3_nt: TGTGCCAGCAGTTTCAGAGGCCTCAACGGTGAGCAGTTCTTC

clone_size: .
d_call: .
v_call: TRBV14
j_call: TRBJ2-7
cdr3_aa: CASSLLSTGSYEQYF
cdr3_nt: TGTGCCAGCAGCCTCCTTTCTACGGGCTCCTACGAGCAGTACTTC

clone_size: few
d_call: TRBD1
v_call: TRBV7-9
j_call: TRBJ2-3
cdr3_aa: CASSLGQGADTQYF
cdr3_nt: TGTGCCAGCAGTCTAGGACAGGGGGCAGATACGCAGTATTTT

clone_size: .
d_call: TRBD1
v_call: TRBV10-3
j_call: TRBJ1-2
cdr3_aa: CAISFRLGQGGHYGYTF
cdr3_nt: TGTGCCATCAGCTTTAGACTCGGACAGGGTGGTCACTATGGCTACACCTTC

clone_size: .
d_call: .
v_call: TRBV7-8
j_call: TRBJ2-1
cdr3_aa: CASSSHRSYNEQFF
cdr3_nt: TGTGCCAGCAGCTCCCATCGCTCCTACAATGAGCAGTTCTTC

clone_size: .
d_call: TRBD1
v_call: TRBV27
j_call: TRBJ2-7
cdr3_aa: CATRDRGSVKYEQYF
cdr3_nt: TGTGCCACCCGGGACAGGGGATCAGTGAAATACGAGCAGTACTTC

clone_size: .
d_call: .
v_call: TRBV3-1
j_call: TRBJ1-2
cdr3_aa: CASTNKGREGGYTF
cdr3_nt: TGTGCCAGCACCAACAAGGGGAGGGAAGGAGGCTACACCTTC

clone_size: .
d_call: .
v_call: TRBV7-2
j_call: TRBJ1-5
cdr3_aa: CASSQGQHWTQHF
cdr3_nt: TGTGCCAGCAGCCAAGGACAGCATTGGACCCAGCATTTT

clone_size: once
d_call: .
v_call: TRBV6-2/TRBV6-3
j_call: TRBJ2-1
cdr3_aa: CASSYSSPPGAYNEQFF
cdr3_nt: TGTGCCAGCAGTTACAGTAGTCCCCCAGGGGCCTACAATGAGCAGTTCTTC

clone_size: .
d_call: TRBD2
v_call: TRBV5-4
j_call: TRBJ2-7
cdr3_aa: CASSLAASGPYEQYF
cdr3_nt: TGTGCCAGCAGCTTGGCGGCTAGCGGACCCTACGAGCAGTACTTC

clone_size: .
d_call: .
v_call: TRBV3-1
j_call: TRBJ1-2
cdr3_aa: CASSPIGAINYGYTF
cdr3_nt: TGTGCCAGCAGCCCCATCGGAGCCATTAACTATGGCTACACCTTC

clone_size: .
d_call: TRBD2
v_call: TRBV13
j_call: TRBJ2-1
cdr3_aa: CASSLPLAGANNEQFF
cdr3_nt: TGTGCCAGCAGCTTACCGCTAGCGGGAGCTAACAATGAGCAGTTCTTC

clone_size: once
d_call: TRBD1
v_call: TRBV29-1
j_call: TRBJ1-2
cdr3_aa: CSVAYLTKDRSLYGYTF
cdr3_nt: TGCAGCGTTGCATATCTCACGAAGGACAGGTCCCTTTATGGCTACACCTTC

clone_size: .
d_call: .
v_call: TRBV7-3
j_call: TRBJ2-7
cdr3_aa: CASSLWEQYF
cdr3_nt: TGTGCCAGCAGCTTGTGGGAGCAGTACTTC

clone_size: once
d_call: .
v_call: TRBV3-1
j_call: TRBJ2-3
cdr3_aa: CASSQWGPEISTDTQYF
cdr3_nt: TGTGCCAGCAGCCAATGGGGGCCTGAGATTAGCACAGATACGCAGTATTTT

clone_size: .
d_call: .
v_call: TRBV30
j_call: TRBJ1-6
cdr3_aa: CAWSEGLSYSPLHF
cdr3_nt: TGTGCCTGGAGTGAGGGGTTGAGCTATTCACCCCTCCACTTT